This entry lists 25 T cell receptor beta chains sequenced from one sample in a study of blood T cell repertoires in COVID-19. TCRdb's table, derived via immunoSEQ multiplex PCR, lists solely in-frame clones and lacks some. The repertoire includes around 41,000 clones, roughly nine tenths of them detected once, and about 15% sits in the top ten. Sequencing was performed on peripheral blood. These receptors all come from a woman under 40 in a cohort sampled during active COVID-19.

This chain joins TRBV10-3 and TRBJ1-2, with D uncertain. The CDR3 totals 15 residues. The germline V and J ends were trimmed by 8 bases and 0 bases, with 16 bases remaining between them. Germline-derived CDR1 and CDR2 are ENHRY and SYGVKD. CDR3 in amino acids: CAIRVTLVANYGYTF. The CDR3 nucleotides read TGTGCCATCCGTGTTACCCTAGTAGCTAACTATGGCTACACCTTC.

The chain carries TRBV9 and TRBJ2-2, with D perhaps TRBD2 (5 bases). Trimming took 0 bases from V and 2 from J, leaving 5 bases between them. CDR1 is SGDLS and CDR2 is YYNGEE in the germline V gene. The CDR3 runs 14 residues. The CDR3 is CASSVGLNTGELFF. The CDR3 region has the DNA TGTGCCAGCAGCGTAGGACTAAACACCGGGGAGCTGTTTTTT.

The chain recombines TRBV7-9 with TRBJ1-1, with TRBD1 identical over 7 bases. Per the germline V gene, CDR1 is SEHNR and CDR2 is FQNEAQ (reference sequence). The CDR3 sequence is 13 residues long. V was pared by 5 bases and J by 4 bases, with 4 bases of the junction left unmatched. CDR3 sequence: CASSPTGATEAFF. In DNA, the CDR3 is TGTGCCAGCAGCCCTACAGGGGCCACTGAAGCTTTCTTT.

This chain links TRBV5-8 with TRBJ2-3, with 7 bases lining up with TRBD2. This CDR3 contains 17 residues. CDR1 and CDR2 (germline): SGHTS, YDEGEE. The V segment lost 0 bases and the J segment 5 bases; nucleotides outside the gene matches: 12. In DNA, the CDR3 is TGTGCCAGCAGCTTGGATTTTACTAGCGAATTGAAAGATACGCAGTATTTT. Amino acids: CASSLDFTSELKDTQYF.

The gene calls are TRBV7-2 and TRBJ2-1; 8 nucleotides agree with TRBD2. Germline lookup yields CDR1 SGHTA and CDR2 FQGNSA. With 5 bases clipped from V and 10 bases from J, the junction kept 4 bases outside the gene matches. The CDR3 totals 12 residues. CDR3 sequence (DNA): TGTGCCAGCAGCCCCCGGGGGGGCGAGCAGTTCTTC. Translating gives CASSPRGGEQFF.

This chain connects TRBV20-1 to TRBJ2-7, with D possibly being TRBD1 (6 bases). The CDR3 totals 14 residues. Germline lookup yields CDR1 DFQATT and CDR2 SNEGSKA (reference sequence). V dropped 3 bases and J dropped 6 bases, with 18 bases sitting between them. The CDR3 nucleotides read TGCAGTGCTAGTGAGGGACATCGGTCGGCCGAGCAGTACTTC. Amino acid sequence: CSASEGHRSAEQYF.

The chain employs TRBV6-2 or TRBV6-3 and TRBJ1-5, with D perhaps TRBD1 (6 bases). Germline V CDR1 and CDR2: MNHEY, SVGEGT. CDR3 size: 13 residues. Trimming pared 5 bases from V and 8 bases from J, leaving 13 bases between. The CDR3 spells CASSEGEMEPQHF. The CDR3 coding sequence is TGTGCCAGCAGTGAGGGGGAGATGGAGCCCCAGCATTTT.

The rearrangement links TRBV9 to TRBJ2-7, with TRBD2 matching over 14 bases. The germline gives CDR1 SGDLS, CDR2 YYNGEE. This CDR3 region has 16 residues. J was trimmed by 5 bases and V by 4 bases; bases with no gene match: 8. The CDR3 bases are TGTGCCAGCAGCTTGCAGAGGACTAGCGGGAGGAACGAGCAGTACTTC. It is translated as CASSLQRTSGRNEQYF.

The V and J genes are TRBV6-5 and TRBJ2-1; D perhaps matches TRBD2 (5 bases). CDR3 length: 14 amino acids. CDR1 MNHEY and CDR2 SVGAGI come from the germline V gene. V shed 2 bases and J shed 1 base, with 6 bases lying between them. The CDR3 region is CASSYGLSYNEQFF. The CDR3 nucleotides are TGTGCCAGCAGTTACGGACTTTCCTACAATGAGCAGTTCTTC.

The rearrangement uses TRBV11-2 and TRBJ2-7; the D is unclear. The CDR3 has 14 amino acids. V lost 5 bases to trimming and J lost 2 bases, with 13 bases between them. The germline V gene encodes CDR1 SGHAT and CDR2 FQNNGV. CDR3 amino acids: CASSPRLLTYEQYF. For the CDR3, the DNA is TGTGCCAGCAGCCCCCGACTGCTCACCTACGAGCAGTACTTC.

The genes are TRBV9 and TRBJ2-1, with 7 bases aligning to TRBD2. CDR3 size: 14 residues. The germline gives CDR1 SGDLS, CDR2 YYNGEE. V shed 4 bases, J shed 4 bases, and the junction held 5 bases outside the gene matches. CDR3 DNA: TGTGCCAGCAGCCCCTGGACTAGTTACAATGAGCAGTTCTTC. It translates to CASSPWTSYNEQFF.

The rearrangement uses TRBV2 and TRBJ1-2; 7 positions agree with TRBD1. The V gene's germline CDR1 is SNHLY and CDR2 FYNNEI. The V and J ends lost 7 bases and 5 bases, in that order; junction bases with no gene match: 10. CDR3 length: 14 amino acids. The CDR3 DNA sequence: TGTGCCAGCATGAGGATAGGGGGCAAGTATGGCTACACCTTC. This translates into CASMRIGGKYGYTF.

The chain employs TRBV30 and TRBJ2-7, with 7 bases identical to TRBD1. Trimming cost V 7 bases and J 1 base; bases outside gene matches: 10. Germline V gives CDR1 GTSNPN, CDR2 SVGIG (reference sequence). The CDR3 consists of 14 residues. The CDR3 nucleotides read TGTGCCTTAAACAACAGGGGCACGTCCTACGAGCAGTACTTC. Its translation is CALNNRGTSYEQYF.

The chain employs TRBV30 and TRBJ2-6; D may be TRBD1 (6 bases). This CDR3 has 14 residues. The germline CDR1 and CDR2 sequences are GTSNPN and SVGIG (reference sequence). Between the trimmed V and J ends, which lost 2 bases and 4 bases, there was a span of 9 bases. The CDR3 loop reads CAWSTGSGANVLTF. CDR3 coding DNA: TGTGCCTGGAGTACAGGGTCAGGGGCCAACGTCCTGACTTTC. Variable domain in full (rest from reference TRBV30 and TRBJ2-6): SQTIHQWPATLVQPVGSPLSLECTVEGTSNPNLYWYRQAAGRGLQLLFYSVGIGQISSEVPQNLSASRPQDRQFILSSKKLLLSDSGFYLCAWSTGSGANVLTFGAGSRLTVL.

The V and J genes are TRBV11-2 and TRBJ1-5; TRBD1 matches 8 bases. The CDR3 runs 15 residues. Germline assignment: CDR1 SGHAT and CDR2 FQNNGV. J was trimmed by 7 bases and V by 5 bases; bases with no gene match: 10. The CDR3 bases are TGTGCCAGCAGCCACAGGGGGGGGTTCGGCCAGCCCCAGCATTTT. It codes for CASSHRGGFGQPQHF.

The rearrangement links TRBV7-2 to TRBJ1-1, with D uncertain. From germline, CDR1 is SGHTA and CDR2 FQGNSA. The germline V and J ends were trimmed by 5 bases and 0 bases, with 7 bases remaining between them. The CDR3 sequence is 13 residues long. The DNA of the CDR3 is TGTGCCAGCAGCCCTTATTTGAACACTGAAGCTTTCTTT. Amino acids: CASSPYLNTEAFF.

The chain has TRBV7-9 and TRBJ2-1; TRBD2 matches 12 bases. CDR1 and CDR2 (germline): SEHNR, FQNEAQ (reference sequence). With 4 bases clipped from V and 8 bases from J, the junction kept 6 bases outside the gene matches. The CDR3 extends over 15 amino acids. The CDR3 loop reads CASSSRLAGADEQFF. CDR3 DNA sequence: TGTGCCAGCAGCTCCCGACTAGCGGGAGCCGATGAGCAGTTCTTC.

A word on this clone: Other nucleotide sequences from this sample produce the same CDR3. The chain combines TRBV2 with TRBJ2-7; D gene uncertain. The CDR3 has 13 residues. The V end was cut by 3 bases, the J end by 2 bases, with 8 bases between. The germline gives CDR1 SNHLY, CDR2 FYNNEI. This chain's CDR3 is CASSDNRAYEQYF. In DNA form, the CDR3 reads TGTGCCAGCAGTGACAACAGAGCCTACGAGCAGTACTTC.

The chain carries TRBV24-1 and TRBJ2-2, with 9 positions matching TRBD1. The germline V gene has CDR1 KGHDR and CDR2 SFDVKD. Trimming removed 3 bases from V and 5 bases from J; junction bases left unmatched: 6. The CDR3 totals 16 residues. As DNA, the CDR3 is TGTGCCACCAGTGATACAGGGGGCAAGGATACCGGGGAGCTGTTTTTT. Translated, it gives CATSDTGGKDTGELFF.

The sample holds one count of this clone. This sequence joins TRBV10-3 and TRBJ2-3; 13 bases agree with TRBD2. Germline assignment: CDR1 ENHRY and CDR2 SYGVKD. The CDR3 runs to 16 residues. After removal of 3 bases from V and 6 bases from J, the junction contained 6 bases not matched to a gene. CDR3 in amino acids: CAISDWTSGRMDTQYF. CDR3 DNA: TGTGCCATCAGTGACTGGACTAGCGGGAGAATGGATACGCAGTATTTT.

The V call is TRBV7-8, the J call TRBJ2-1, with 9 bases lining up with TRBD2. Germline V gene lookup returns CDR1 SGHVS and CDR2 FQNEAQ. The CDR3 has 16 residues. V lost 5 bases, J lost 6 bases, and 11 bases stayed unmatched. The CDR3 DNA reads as TGTGCCAGCAGCCAGGGGCGCGGGAGGGCCCTCAATGAGCAGTTCTTC. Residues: CASSQGRGRALNEQFF.

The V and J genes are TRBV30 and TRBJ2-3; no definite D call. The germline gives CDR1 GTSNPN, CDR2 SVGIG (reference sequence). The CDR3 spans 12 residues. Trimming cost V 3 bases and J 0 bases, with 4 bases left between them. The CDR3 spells CAWRRSTDTQYF. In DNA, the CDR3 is TGTGCCTGGAGGCGTAGCACAGATACGCAGTATTTT. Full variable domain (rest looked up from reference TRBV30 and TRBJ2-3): SQTIHQWPATLVQPVGSPLSLECTVEGTSNPNLYWYRQAAGRGLQLLFYSVGIGQISSEVPQNLSASRPQDRQFILSSKKLLLSDSGFYLCAWRRSTDTQYFGPGTRLTVL.

CDR3 in amino acids: CASSFAGTVYNEQFF. The CDR3 nucleotides are TGTGCCAGCAGCTTCGCCGGGACAGTCTACAATGAGCAGTTCTTC. The chain uses TRBV5-5 and TRBJ2-1; 7 positions agree with TRBD1. J gave up 3 bases and V 2 bases, and 5 bases lay outside the gene matches. This CDR3 region has 15 residues. Germline loops: CDR1 SGHKS, CDR2 YYEKEE (reference sequence).

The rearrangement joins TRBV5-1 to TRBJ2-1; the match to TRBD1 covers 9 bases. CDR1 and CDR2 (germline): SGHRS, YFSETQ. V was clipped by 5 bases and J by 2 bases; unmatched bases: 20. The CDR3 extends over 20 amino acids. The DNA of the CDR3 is TGCGCCAGCAGACCGCTTGTAGGTCGCGGGACAGGGAGGACCTACAATGAGCAGTTCTTC. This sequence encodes CASRPLVGRGTGRTYNEQFF. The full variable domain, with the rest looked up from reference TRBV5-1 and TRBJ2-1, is KAGVTQTPRYLIKTRGQQVTLSCSPISGHRSVSWYQQTPGQGLQFLFEYFSETQRNKGNFPGRFSGRQFSNSRSEMNVSTLELGDSALYLCASRPLVGRGTGRTYNEQFFGPGTRLTVL.

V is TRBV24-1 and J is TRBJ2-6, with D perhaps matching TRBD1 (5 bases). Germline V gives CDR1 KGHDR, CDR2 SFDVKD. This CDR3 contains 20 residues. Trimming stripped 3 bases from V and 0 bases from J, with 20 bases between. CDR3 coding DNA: TGTGCCACCAGTGATCCACTACAGGATCCAAACCTCTCTGGGGCCAACGTCCTGACTTTC. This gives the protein CATSDPLQDPNLSGANVLTF.